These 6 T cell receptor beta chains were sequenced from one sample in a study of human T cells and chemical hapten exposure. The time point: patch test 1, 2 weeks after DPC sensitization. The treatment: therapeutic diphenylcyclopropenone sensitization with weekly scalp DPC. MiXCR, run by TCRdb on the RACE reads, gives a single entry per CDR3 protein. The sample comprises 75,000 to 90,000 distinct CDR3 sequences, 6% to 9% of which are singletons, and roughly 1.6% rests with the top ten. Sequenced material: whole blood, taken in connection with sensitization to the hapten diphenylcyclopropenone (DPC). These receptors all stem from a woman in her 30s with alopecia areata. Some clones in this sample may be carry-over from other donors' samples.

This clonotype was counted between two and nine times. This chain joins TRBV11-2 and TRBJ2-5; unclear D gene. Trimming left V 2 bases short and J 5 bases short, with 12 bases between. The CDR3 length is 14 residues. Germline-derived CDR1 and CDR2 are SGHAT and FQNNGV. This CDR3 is CASSLRWSAETQYF. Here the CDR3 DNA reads TGTGCCAGCAGCTTAAGGTGGTCAGCGGAGACCCAGTACTTC.

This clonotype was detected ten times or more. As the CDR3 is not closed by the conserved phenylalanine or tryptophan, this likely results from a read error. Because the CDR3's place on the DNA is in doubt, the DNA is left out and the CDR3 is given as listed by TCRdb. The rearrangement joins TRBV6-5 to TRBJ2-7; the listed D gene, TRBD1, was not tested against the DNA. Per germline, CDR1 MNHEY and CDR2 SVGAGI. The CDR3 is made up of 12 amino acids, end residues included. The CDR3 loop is CASSKGTGTVEL.

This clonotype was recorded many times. CDR3 in DNA: TGCAGTGCCAAACTAGCGGGGGCAGATACGCAGTATTTT. It encodes CSAKLAGADTQYF. The chain employs TRBV20-1 and TRBJ2-3, with 11 nucleotides matching TRBD2. CDR3 size: 13 residues. Germline values: CDR1 DFQATT, CDR2 SNEGSKA (reference sequence). Losses at the gene ends were 6 bases for V and 4 bases for J; bases not matched to a gene: 3.

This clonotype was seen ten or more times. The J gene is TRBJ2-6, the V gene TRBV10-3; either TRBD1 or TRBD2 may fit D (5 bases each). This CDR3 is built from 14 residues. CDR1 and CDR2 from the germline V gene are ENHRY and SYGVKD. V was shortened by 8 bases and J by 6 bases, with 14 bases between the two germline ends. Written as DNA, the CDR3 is TGTGCCATCCTAGCCCAGGGTGCGGCCAACGTCCTGACTTTC. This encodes CAILAQGAANVLTF.

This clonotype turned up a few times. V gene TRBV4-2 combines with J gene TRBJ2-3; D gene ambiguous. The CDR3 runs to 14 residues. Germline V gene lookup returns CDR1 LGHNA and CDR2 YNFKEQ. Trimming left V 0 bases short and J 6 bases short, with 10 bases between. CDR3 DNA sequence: TGTGCCAGCAGCCAAGAAAGTTCGGCGGATACGCAGTATTTT. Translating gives CASSQESSADTQYF.

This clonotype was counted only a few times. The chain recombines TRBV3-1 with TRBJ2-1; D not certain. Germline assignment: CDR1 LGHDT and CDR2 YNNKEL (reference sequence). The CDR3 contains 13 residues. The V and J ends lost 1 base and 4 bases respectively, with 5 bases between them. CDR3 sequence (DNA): TGTGCCAGCAGCCAAGCCGGGTACAATGAGCAGTTCTTC. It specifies CASSQAGYNEQFF.